Included here is one T cell receptor beta chain sequence, with context. V dropped 6 bases and J dropped 8 bases, with 16 bases sitting between them. The CDR3 totals 13 residues. Germline V gene data show CDR1 as MDHEN and CDR2 as SYDVKM. Using immunoSEQ multiplex PCR, the repertoire was profiled, and TCRdb retains in-frame clones only, with some absent. The sample lists roughly 130,000 clones, 75% to 90% occurring once. The data are from a study of T cell responses to AZD1222 COVID-19 vaccine. This receptor was identified in an adult in good health. The V call is TRBV28, the J call TRBJ1-2; D is perhaps TRBD1 (5 bases). Sequenced here: peripheral blood, sampled on day 0 of AZD1222 vaccination. CDR3 residues: CASSQVRRGGYTF. CDR3 nucleotide sequence: TGTGCCAGCAGCCAAGTCAGAAGGGGAGGCTACACCTTC.